The clone carrying this T cell receptor (beta chain) turned up a few times. Its antigen is as yet unknown. Clones were read by immunoSEQ multiplex PCR, and TCRdb kept only the in-frame ones, dropping some. The table shows more than 300,000 clones, with roughly 89% occurring only once. The data derive from a study of cytomegalovirus exposure and HLA in healthy donors. Study-level background: In a later analysis, it was reported that the roughly 130 validation repertoires had been produced on the same platform as the 700 or so repertoires belonging to the first cohort.

The CDR3 spans 12 residues. Germline V gene sequence: CDR1 SGHDN, CDR2 FVKESK. The V and J ends lost 8 bases and 7 bases respectively, with 15 bases between them. Findings and caveats of the study: Reportedly, cytomegalovirus status was diagnosed with high sensitivity and specificity. Altogether, 150 to 200 TCR beta chains were recorded as cytomegalovirus-associated.

The donors were part of the validation cohort of 100 to 150 subjects. That cohort was separate from the first cohort, which comprised 666 subjects. The specimen sequenced was PBMCs. The V call is TRBV14, the J call TRBJ2-7; TRBD2 might be the D (6 bases). This clonotype was obtained from a woman younger than 30 in good health and CMV-seronegative. CDR3 sequence reads: CASSLGGGEQYF. As DNA, the CDR3 is TGTGCCAGCTCCCTCGGGGGTGGAGAGCAGTACTTC. Full variable domain (missing parts from reference TRBV14 and TRBJ2-7): EAGVTQFPSHSVIEKGQTVTLRCDPISGHDNLYWYRRVMGKEIKFLLHFVKESKQDESGMPNNRFLAERTGGTYSTLKVQPAELEDSGVYFCASSLGGGEQYFGPGTRLTVT.